This TCR beta chain was identified in a study of T cell responses to AZD1222 COVID-19 vaccine. TCRdb's copy holds only in-frame clones and misses some; the assay was immunoSEQ multiplex PCR. This sample has under 70,000 clones; roughly 80% occur once, and the top ten carry 4% to 5%. Worth noting for this clone: Its antigen is as yet unknown.

The germline V gene has CDR1 DFQATT and CDR2 SNEGSKA (reference sequence). V shed 6 bases and J shed 8 bases, with 12 bases lying between them. The CDR3 runs to 11 residues. General study results and limits: Mapped onto spike, vaccine-associated CD4 TCRs spanned it and were dominant at 160-218 and 743-854.

The chain joins TRBV20-1 to TRBJ2-3, with D perhaps given as TRBD1 or TRBD2 (5 bases each). The material was peripheral blood, obtained 28 days after the second AZD1222 dose. The clonotype originates from an adult who received the AZD1222 COVID-19 vaccine. The CDR3 coding sequence is TGCAGTGCCCCAAGGGACCGTACGCAGTATTTT. This codes for CSAPRDRTQYF.